This T cell receptor (beta chain) originates from a study of blood T cell repertoires in COVID-19. As for the study in general: From the United States, Italy and Spain came samples of acute and convalescent COVID-19. The analysed material was cDNA or gDNA that came from T cells, B-cell-depleted T cells, or PBMCs.

In the authors' workflow: Nucleated cell counts were estimated from reference gene primer amplification. Libraries were prepared by immunoSEQ multiplex PCR; TCRdb keeps only in-frame clonotypes and omits some of them. For V, J and clone size, that table is used; D and trimming come from the DNA. The sample lists around 140,000 clones, 60% to 75% occurring once. Per germline, CDR1 SGHRS and CDR2 YFSETQ. Trimming removed 0 bases from V and 0 bases from J; junction bases left unmatched: 4. The CDR3 sequence is 17 residues long. J is TRBJ1-4 and V is TRBV5-1; 8 bases match TRBD1. The specimen was peripheral blood. This TCR came from a woman in her 70s with acute or convalescent COVID-19. The CDR3 DNA reads TGCGCCAGCAGCTTGGGGGACAGGCCGGCAACTAATGAAAAACTGTTTTTT. Residues: CASSLGDRPATNEKLFF.